This TCR beta chain was sequenced during a study of beta chain features in type 1 diabetes. General study results and limits: VDJ junctions from patients with type 1 diabetes contained fewer insertions and more deletions. Type 1 diabetes patients had moderately but significantly shorter TCRB CDR3s in all four CD4+ subsets.

Concerning this clone: Its antigen remains unidentified.

Sequenced material consisted of expressed TCRB transcripts (all of the isolated RNA was reverse transcribed). Profiling relied on immunoSEQ multiplex PCR, and the TCRdb table lists in-frame clones only, not all of them. The sample has 300,000 to 350,000 clones; about 14% are singletons. V was pared by 5 bases and J by 4 bases, with 16 bases between. Germline V gives CDR1 MDHEN, CDR2 SYDVKM. The CDR3 has 15 amino acids. The genes are TRBV28 and TRBJ2-3; the D gene is possibly TRBD2 (6 bases). The sequence was collected from a woman between 18 and 29 years old with type 1 diabetes. The specimen was naive CD4+ T cells from blood. The CDR3 protein is CASSGAGNGADTQYF. Here the CDR3 DNA reads TGTGCCAGCAGTGGCGCGGGGAATGGTGCAGATACGCAGTATTTT.